This TCR beta chain was captured in a study of blood T cells in healthy people across ages. Study findings and constraints: Nothing was known about donor CMV status, and this possibly confounded expanded clonotype changes.

This CDR3 has 18 residues. CDR1 and CDR2 from the germline V gene are MNHEY and SMNVEV (reference sequence). The J segment lost 3 bases and the V segment lost 3 bases, leaving 13 bases of the junction unmatched. As for this clonotype: The antigen remains unidentified.

Each donor was a healthy Caucasian individual from Russia, aged about 6 to 100. It was with a sample-barcoded 5' primer and a J-beta primer mix that a second PCR of about 6 to 12 cycles was run. Every molecule of cDNA carried a tag from a template-switch adaptor with 12 random nucleotides. Per-sample output comprised a minimum of 3 million paired-end reads containing CDR3. MiXCR, run by TCRdb on the 5' RACE reads, gives a single entry per CDR3 protein. Of over 700,000 distinct CDR3 sequences listed, 50% to 65% were seen once; the top ten hold approximately 41%. This chain links TRBV27 with TRBJ1-4, with 7 bases fitting TRBD1. The receptor was derived from an elderly man in good health. Source material: blood. Here the CDR3 reads CASSLFYASGTANEKLFF. The CDR3, as DNA: TGTGCCAGCAGTTTGTTCTACGCCTCCGGGACAGCTAATGAAAAACTGTTTTTT.